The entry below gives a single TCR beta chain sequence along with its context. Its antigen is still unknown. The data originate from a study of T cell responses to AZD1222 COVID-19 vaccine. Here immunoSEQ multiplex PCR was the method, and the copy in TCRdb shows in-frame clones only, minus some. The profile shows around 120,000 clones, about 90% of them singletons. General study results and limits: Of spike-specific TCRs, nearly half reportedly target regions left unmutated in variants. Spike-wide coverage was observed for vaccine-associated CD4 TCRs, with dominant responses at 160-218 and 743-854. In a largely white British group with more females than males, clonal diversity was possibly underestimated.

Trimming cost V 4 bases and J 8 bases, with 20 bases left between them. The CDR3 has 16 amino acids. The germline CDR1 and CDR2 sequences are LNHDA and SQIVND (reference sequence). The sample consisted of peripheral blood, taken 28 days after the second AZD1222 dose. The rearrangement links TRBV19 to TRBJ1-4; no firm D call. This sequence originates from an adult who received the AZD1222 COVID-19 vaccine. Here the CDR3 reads CASSTLRASVVEKLFF. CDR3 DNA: TGTGCCAGTAGTACACTCCGGGCCTCGGTCGTAGAAAAACTGTTTTTT.